Sequencing of this T cell receptor (beta chain) was carried out in a study of Ad26.COV2.S vaccination and SARS-CoV-2 variants. For the study at large: Each vaccinee took Ad26.COV2.S intramuscularly, once or twice 56 days apart. Study observations and caveats: The breadth of spike-specific CD8+ and CD4+ T cell responses after vaccination was reportedly substantial. Higher spike-specific TCR breadth was found in vaccine recipients than in placebo recipients.

The sample's treatment: some 20 received Ad26.COV2.S at low or high dose, single or two shots; 5 received placebo; per-sample allocation not given. Day 63 after the first injection of vaccine or placebo was the sampling time. This vaccine is an Ad26 vector that expresses the Wuhan-strain SARS-CoV-2 spike. Germline V gene sequence: CDR1 LNHDA, CDR2 SQIVND (reference sequence). V shed 4 bases, J shed 5 bases, and the junction held 3 bases outside the gene matches. CDR3 length equals 13 residues. This table comes from immunoSEQ multiplex PCR, and its TCRdb copy is limited to in-frame clones, with some not included. This repertoire shows about 350,000 clones, 88% found once; its top ten account for 6.4%. Comments on this clone: What it recognizes is unknown.

The chain is built from TRBV19 and TRBJ2-5; 8 positions agree with TRBD1. The receptor was isolated from a person aged 18-65 years who received the Ad26.COV2.S COVID-19 vaccine or a placebo. The specimen comprised peripheral blood, sampled in a trial of Ad26.COV2.S vaccine versus placebo. CDR3 residues: CASSKDRVETQYF. The CDR3 nucleotides are TGTGCCAGTAGTAAGGACAGGGTTGAGACCCAGTACTTC. Full variable domain (outside the CDR3, taken from reference TRBV19 and TRBJ2-5): DGGITQSPKYLFRKEGQNVTLSCEQNLNHDAMYWYRQDPGQGLRLIYYSQIVNDFQKGDIAEGYSVSREKKESFPLTVTSAQKNPTAFYLCASSKDRVETQYFGPGTRLLVL.